These 3 T cell receptor beta chains originate from one sample sequenced in a study of cytomegalovirus exposure and HLA in healthy donors. PCR primers comprised 60 Vbeta and 13 Jbeta primers. Using immunoSEQ multiplex PCR, the repertoire was profiled, and TCRdb retains in-frame clones only, with some absent. This sample carries approximately 140,000 clones, around three quarters of them seen once, and the ten largest clones take 2% to 2.5%. The sequencing sample was made of PBMCs. The receptors were gathered from a man aged 30 to 45 in good health and CMV-seronegative.

This clone is classed as medium-sized (0.01 to 0.1%). The V gene is TRBV4-2, the J gene TRBJ2-1; 10 positions match TRBD1. Germline loops: CDR1 LGHNA, CDR2 YNFKEQ. The V segment lost 0 bases and the J segment 4 bases; nucleotides outside the gene matches: 3. CDR3 size: 16 residues. CDR3 protein: CASSQDAGQGYNEQFF. In nucleotides, the CDR3 is TGTGCCAGCAGCCAAGATGCGGGACAGGGGTACAATGAGCAGTTCTTC.

The chain links TRBV27 to TRBJ1-2; possibly TRBD1 for D (6 bases). The CDR3 spans 14 residues. From germline, CDR1 is MNHEY and CDR2 SMNVEV (reference sequence). Trimming stripped 0 bases from V and 4 bases from J, with 9 bases between. CDR3 loop: CASSLSDRAYGYTF. In DNA, the CDR3 is TGTGCCAGCAGTTTATCGGACAGAGCCTATGGCTACACCTTC.

The genes are TRBV6-6 and TRBJ1-1, with TRBD1 identical over 8 bases. The CDR3 length is 12 residues. J gave up 4 bases and V 7 bases, and 2 bases lay outside the gene matches. The germline V gene encodes CDR1 MNHNY and CDR2 SVGAGI (reference sequence). CDR3 protein: CASTDRATEAFF. The DNA of the CDR3 is TGTGCCAGCACGGACAGGGCCACTGAAGCTTTCTTT.